The 30 T cell receptor beta chains below were found in one sample sequenced in a study of post-analysis software for immune sequencing data. Presence of unique molecular identifiers characterized the TCR beta cDNA libraries. Using its own MiXCR run on the PCR reads, TCRdb lists one record per CDR3 protein. The table has about 800,000 distinct CDR3 sequences, 25% to 30% seen once; the top ten hold around 0.56%. Findings of the study overall: TRBV5-6, TRBV5-1 and TRBV20-1 belonged to a set of about five TRBV segments that were more frequent in patients than controls.

No antigen has been assigned to these receptors. Sequences were obtained from blood. Receptors were obtained from a girl between 5 and 17 years old with multiple sclerosis.

This chain links TRBV29-1 with TRBJ1-2; the D is unclear. CDR3 length equals 12 residues. Germline values: CDR1 SQVTM, CDR2 ANQGSEA. V was shortened by 8 bases and J by 1 base, with 11 bases between the two germline ends. CDR3: CSIGAINYGYTF. CDR3 DNA sequence: TGCAGCATTGGAGCGATTAACTATGGCTACACCTTC.

The chain couples TRBV11-2 to TRBJ2-3; D may correspond to TRBD1 or TRBD2 (5 bases each). V lost 10 bases and J 2 bases, leaving 13 bases between the germline ends. CDR3 length equals 13 residues. Per the germline V gene, CDR1 is SGHAT and CDR2 is FQNNGV. CDR3 in DNA: TGTGCCACCGGGGCGGCAGTCACAGATACGCAGTATTTT. Encoded protein: CATGAAVTDTQYF. The full variable domain, in which reference TRBV11-2 and TRBJ2-3 provide the parts outside the CDR3, is EAGVAQSPRYKIIEKRQSVAFWCNPISGHATLYWYQQILGQGPKLLIQFQNNGVVDDSQLPKDRFSAERLKGVDSTLKIQPAKLEDSAVYLCATGAAVTDTQYFGPGTRLTVL.

The gene calls are TRBV15 and TRBJ1-2; D not resolved. This CDR3 is 15 amino acids long. Per the germline V gene, CDR1 is LNHNV and CDR2 is YYDKDF (reference sequence). The V end lost 0 bases, the J end lost 4 bases, and 12 bases lay between the germline ends. CDR3 sequence reads: CATSRDRTPAYGYTF. The CDR3 bases are TGTGCCACCAGCAGAGATCGTACGCCGGCCTATGGCTACACCTTC.

The chain employs TRBV3-1 and TRBJ2-7; 7 bases map to TRBD2. The CDR3 consists of 12 residues. Per germline, CDR1 LGHDT and CDR2 YNNKEL (reference sequence). V shed 4 bases, J shed 10 bases, and the junction held 7 bases outside the gene matches. Here the CDR3 reads CASSRPGLSQYF. The DNA for the CDR3 is TGTGCCAGCAGCCGCCCGGGACTAAGCCAGTACTTC.

This clonotype showed up many times. The CDR3 region is CASSRHIPSYEQYF. CDR3 bases: TGTGCCAGCAGCCGACACATACCATCCTACGAGCAGTACTTC. This chain connects TRBV7-9 to TRBJ2-7; no reliable D call. CDR3 length: 14 residues. Germline loops: CDR1 SEHNR, CDR2 FQNEAQ (reference sequence). Trimming took off 5 bases at V and 1 base at J, with 12 bases between the two ends.

This clonotype showed up just a few times. The V gene is TRBV3-1, the J gene TRBJ1-6; D gene ambiguous. The V end was cut by 5 bases, the J end by 15 bases, with 14 bases between. The CDR3 covers 12 residues. The V gene's germline CDR1 is LGHDT and CDR2 YNNKEL (reference sequence). CDR3 amino acids: CASSFGPNHLHF. For the CDR3, the DNA is TGTGCCAGCAGCTTCGGACCCAACCACCTCCACTTT.

This clonotype was seen more than once but under ten times. This chain uses TRBV7-6 with TRBJ1-6; the match to TRBD1 covers 9 bases. Germline CDR1 and CDR2: SGHVS and FNYEAQ. The CDR3 is 15 amino acids. J was trimmed by 5 bases and V by 6 bases; bases with no gene match: 5. As DNA, the CDR3 is TGTGCCAGCAGTCCCGGGACAGGGAATAATTCACCCCTCCACTTT. Its translation is CASSPGTGNNSPLHF.

The V gene is TRBV20-1, the J gene TRBJ2-1; no clear D. Germline CDR1 reads DFQATT; CDR2 reads SNEGSKA (reference sequence). This CDR3 has 13 amino acids. Deletions cut 4 bases from V and 0 bases from J, with 7 bases between. Here the CDR3 reads CSAIASSYNEQFF. The CDR3 nucleotides read TGCAGTGCTATTGCAAGCTCCTACAATGAGCAGTTCTTC.

In its sample, this clonotype was seen a few times. The rearrangement uses TRBV3-1 and TRBJ2-1; TRBD2 matches 15 bases. The CDR3 extends over 15 amino acids. J was trimmed by 8 bases and V by 4 bases; bases with no gene match: 3. Germline values: CDR1 LGHDT, CDR2 YNNKEL (reference sequence). In DNA form, the CDR3 reads TGTGCCAGCAGCCGGACTAGCGGGAGGGATCATGAGCAGTTCTTC. Amino acid sequence: CASSRTSGRDHEQFF.

V usage is TRBV7-2 and J usage is TRBJ2-4, with D perhaps matching TRBD2 (5 bases). The DNA end is more similar to TRBJ2-7, so the J call may be wrong. This CDR3 contains 15 residues. Looked up from germline, CDR1 is SGHTA and CDR2 is FQGNSA. CDR3 coding DNA: TGTGCCAGCAGCTTAGGCTCCCGGGCGAGGGACGAGCAGTACTTC. It yields the protein CASSLGSRARDEQYF.

The chain joins TRBV10-3 to TRBJ2-1; TRBD1 is a possible D gene (6 bases). Germline CDR1 ENHRY, CDR2 SYGVKD. V lost 6 bases, J lost 3 bases, and 15 bases lay in between. The CDR3 contains 15 residues. The CDR3 bases are TGTGCCATCAGGCCCGACAGGCTCGGCTACAATGAGCAGTTCTTC. Amino acids: CAIRPDRLGYNEQFF.

The sample holds a few counts of this clonotype. The rearrangement joins TRBV28 to TRBJ1-2, with no clear D. V was shortened by 3 bases and J by 8 bases, with 13 bases between the two germline ends. Germline lookup yields CDR1 MDHEN and CDR2 SYDVKM. The CDR3 has 13 amino acids. For the CDR3, the DNA is TGTGCCAGCAGTTTTGGTAGGAGGGAGGGCTACACCTTC. This sequence encodes CASSFGRREGYTF.

V gene TRBV5-1 combines with J gene TRBJ2-3; 10 bases match TRBD1. With 4 bases clipped from V and 3 bases from J, the junction kept 11 bases outside the gene matches. The CDR3 has 17 amino acids. CDR1 and CDR2 from the germline V gene are SGHRS and YFSETQ. The CDR3, as DNA: TGCGCCAGCAGCAAGGCCGGGACAGGGGAGTGGACAGATACGCAGTATTTT. Translated: CASSKAGTGEWTDTQYF.

This clonotype appeared many times. The junction shows a germline mismatch at one end, possibly a read error. The chain has TRBV5-1 and TRBJ1-2, with a weak D call TRBD1 (5 bases). CDR3 size: 13 residues. Germline loops: CDR1 SGHRS, CDR2 YFSETQ. CDR3 region: CASSPRGNYGYTF. The CDR3, as DNA: TGTGCCAGCAGCCCTCGGGGCAACTATGGCTACACCTTC. Full variable domain (outside the CDR3, taken from reference TRBV5-1 and TRBJ1-2): KAGVTQTPRYLIKTRGQQVTLSCSPISGHRSVSWYQQTPGQGLQFLFEYFSETQRNKGNFPGRFSGRQFSNSRSEMNVSTLELGDSALYLCASSPRGNYGYTFGSGTRLTVV.

The V and J genes are TRBV7-2 and TRBJ1-1; D is uncertain. Germline loops: CDR1 SGHTA, CDR2 FQGNSA. This CDR3 comprises 14 residues. V was shortened by 3 bases and J by 2 bases, with 10 bases between the two germline ends. The CDR3: CASSFNAINTEAFF. As DNA, the CDR3 is TGTGCCAGCAGCTTTAACGCAATCAACACTGAAGCTTTCTTT.

In its sample, this clonotype was seen a few times. J is TRBJ2-3 and V is TRBV13; no clear D. Germline assignment: CDR1 PRHDT and CDR2 FYEKMQ (reference sequence). The length of the CDR3 is 13 residues. Trimming left V 8 bases short and J 6 bases short, with 15 bases between. The CDR3 region is CASGLEIRDTQYF. CDR3 sequence (DNA): TGTGCCAGCGGGCTCGAGATTCGGGATACGCAGTATTTT. Using reference TRBV13 and TRBJ2-3 for the parts outside the CDR3, the full variable domain is AAGVIQSPRHLIKEKRETATLKCYPIPRHDTVYWYQQGPGQDPQFLISFYEKMQSDKGSIPDRFSAQQFSDYHSELNMSSLELGDSALYFCASGLEIRDTQYFGPGTRLTVL.

This clonotype was observed a handful of times. The rearrangement links TRBV7-2 to TRBJ1-4, with 7 bases fitting TRBD1. This CDR3 has 15 residues. The J segment lost 10 bases and the V segment lost 5 bases, leaving 13 bases of the junction unmatched. Germline values: CDR1 SGHTA, CDR2 FQGNSA. The CDR3, as DNA: TGTGCCAGCAGCCGACACAATCAGGGGGTAGGAAAACTGTTTTTT. It is translated as CASSRHNQGVGKLFF.

The rearrangement links TRBV7-2 to TRBJ2-2; 9 bases map to TRBD1. This CDR3 contains 16 residues. J was trimmed by 4 bases and V by 4 bases; bases with no gene match: 7. The V gene's germline CDR1 is SGHTA and CDR2 FQGNSA. The CDR3 spells CASSSQGARSTGELFF. The CDR3 bases are TGTGCCAGCAGCTCACAGGGGGCGAGGAGCACCGGGGAGCTGTTTTTT.

This chain uses TRBV5-6 with TRBJ2-1; 7 nucleotides line up with TRBD2. CDR1 is SGHDT, CDR2 YYEEEE, per germline. The CDR3 is 14 amino acids. Unmatched junction bases numbered 5, after V lost 0 bases and J lost 8 bases. The CDR3 sequence is CASSLGLASDEQFF. The CDR3 DNA is TGTGCCAGCAGCTTGGGACTAGCAAGCGATGAGCAGTTCTTC.

The genes are TRBV4-3 and TRBJ1-3; 9 nucleotides agree with TRBD1. Germline CDR1 LGHNA, CDR2 YSLEER. The ends lost 3 bases at V and 7 bases at J; junction bases unmatched: 13. The CDR3 extends over 17 amino acids. DNA for the CDR3: TGCGCCAGCAGCCAGAGAGGGCTCGGGACAGGGAGTAACACCATATATTTT. Its protein is CASSQRGLGTGSNTIYF.

The rearrangement links TRBV20-1 to TRBJ1-2, with 8 bases identical to TRBD1. CDR3 length: 13 amino acids. Per germline, CDR1 DFQATT and CDR2 SNEGSKA (reference sequence). The junction had 7 bases not matched to a gene; V was cut back by 6 bases and J by 4 bases. CDR3 coding DNA: TGCAGTGCGCCTTCCAGGGGGCTCTATGGCTACACCTTC. Amino acids: CSAPSRGLYGYTF.

The rearrangement uses TRBV7-8 and TRBJ2-1, with 13 bases fitting TRBD2. The J segment lost 9 bases and the V segment lost 5 bases, leaving 4 bases of the junction unmatched. This CDR3 is 14 amino acids long. Per the germline V gene, CDR1 is SGHVS and CDR2 is FQNEAQ. The CDR3 DNA sequence: TGTGCCAGCAGCCGGACTAGCGGGAGCACTGAGCAGTTCTTC. It encodes CASSRTSGSTEQFF.

This clonotype was counted between two and nine times. The chain carries TRBV7-2 and TRBJ2-3, with a tentative D call TRBD2 (7 bases). Trimming left V 5 bases short and J 1 base short, with 19 bases between. Germline-derived CDR1 and CDR2 are SGHTA and FQGNSA. The CDR3 spans 17 residues. The CDR3 nucleotides are TGTGCCAGCAGCCCGGAGGGGGGTAGCGGGCGCACAGATACGCAGTATTTT. Translated: CASSPEGGSGRTDTQYF.

A few counts support this clonotype. The chain is built from TRBV20-1 and TRBJ1-1; no clear D gene. The germline V gene encodes CDR1 DFQATT and CDR2 SNEGSKA (reference sequence). The CDR3 extends over 17 amino acids. V lost 6 bases, J lost 0 bases, and 23 bases lay in between. The CDR3 DNA follows: TGCAGTGCCCCTCTGTACATGATGAGCGTCTTGAACACTGAAGCTTTCTTT. Protein sequence: CSAPLYMMSVLNTEAFF.

Of note for this clonotype: Because the CDR3's place on the DNA is in doubt, the DNA is left out and the CDR3 is given as listed by TCRdb. J is TRBJ1-2 and V is TRBV6-2 or TRBV6-3; the listed D gene, TRBD1, was not tested against the DNA. In germline, CDR1 is MNHEY, CDR2 SVGEGT. The CDR3 totals 16 residues, both ends included. The CDR3 loop reads CAGSRRGQGSLYGCTF.

V gene TRBV5-1 combines with J gene TRBJ2-1, with 8 positions matching TRBD1. From germline, CDR1 is SGHRS and CDR2 YFSETQ. CDR3 length: 16 residues. Trimming at V came to 2 bases and at J to 3 bases, leaving 7 bases not matched to a gene. The CDR3 DNA reads as TGCGCCAGCAGCTTACCGGGGGACAGGAGCTACAATGAGCAGTTCTTC. Its translation is CASSLPGDRSYNEQFF.

The V gene is TRBV7-2, the J gene TRBJ2-3; no firm D call. CDR1 SGHTA and CDR2 FQGNSA come from the germline V gene. V was trimmed by 3 bases and J by 0 bases, leaving 10 bases between them. The CDR3 length is 15 residues. CDR3 nucleotide sequence: TGTGCCAGCAGCTTTCGTCCTAGAAGCACAGATACGCAGTATTTT. Translating it yields CASSFRPRSTDTQYF.

This clonotype occurred a few times. The chain recombines TRBV10-3 with TRBJ2-1, with TRBD2 identical over 15 bases. The CDR3 runs to 18 residues. V was clipped by 6 bases and J by 8 bases; unmatched bases: 14. The V gene's germline CDR1 is ENHRY and CDR2 SYGVKD. CDR3 nucleotides: TGTGCCATCAGAGGACTAGCGGGAGGGCCAGGGTCGCCCGATGAGCAGTTCTTC. It is translated as CAIRGLAGGPGSPDEQFF.

In its sample, this clonotype was seen a few times. V and J are TRBV11-2 and TRBJ2-5; D is possibly TRBD2 (5 bases). Trimming removed 3 bases at V and 5 bases at J, with 19 bases between. From germline, CDR1 is SGHAT and CDR2 FQNNGV. This CDR3 has 16 residues. As DNA, the CDR3 is TGTGCCAGCAGCTTGGGAGCGGACCCTATGAGGGAGACCCAGTACTTC. Translation gives CASSLGADPMRETQYF. Looking up the rest from reference TRBV11-2 and TRBJ2-5 gives the full variable domain: EAGVAQSPRYKIIEKRQSVAFWCNPISGHATLYWYQQILGQGPKLLIQFQNNGVVDDSQLPKDRFSAERLKGVDSTLKIQPAKLEDSAVYLCASSLGADPMRETQYFGPGTRLLVL.

The chain is built from TRBV6-1 and TRBJ2-1, with 11 nucleotides matching TRBD1. The V gene end was trimmed by 5 bases and the J gene end by 6 bases; junction bases not matched to a gene: 15. Germline-derived CDR1 and CDR2 are MNHNS and SASEGT. CDR3 length: 18 amino acids. The CDR3 sequence: CASSPTPAGTGGPNEQFF. The CDR3 nucleotides are TGTGCCAGCAGTCCTACCCCTGCCGGGACAGGGGGTCCCAATGAGCAGTTCTTC.